Listed below are T cell receptor beta chains from one sample, sequenced in a study of blood T cell repertoires in COVID-19. TCRdb keeps only in-frame clones here, not all; method: immunoSEQ multiplex PCR. The sample carries some 250,000 clones, 75% to 90% recorded once. The specimen sequenced was peripheral blood. Receptor source: a man aged 35-49 years with acute or convalescent COVID-19. Each CDR3 is given with its conserved first and last residue. A D gene is named only where the DNA matches it firmly. Some rows have no size entry. The others give once, few or many, or a class for an expanded clone.

clone size: once
V gene: TRBV28
D gene: .
J gene: TRBJ1-1
CDR3 DNA: TGTGCCAGCAGTTTACCCTCTATCAACACTGAAGCTTTCTTT
CDR3 protein: CASSLPSINTEAFF

clone size: .
V gene: TRBV6-5
D gene: TRBD2
J gene: TRBJ2-5
CDR3 DNA: TGTGCCAGCTGCCGACTAGCGGGATTGGAGACCCAGTACTTC
CDR3 protein: CASCRLAGLETQYF

clone size: .
V gene: TRBV15
D gene: .
J gene: TRBJ1-6
CDR3 DNA: TGTGCCACCAGCAGAGGAAACAGCCCGAATTCACCCCTCCACTTT
CDR3 protein: CATSRGNSPNSPLHF

clone size: once
V gene: TRBV15
D gene: .
J gene: TRBJ2-3
CDR3 DNA: TGTGCCACCAGTGAGCAGGGTAAACGCACAGATACGCAGTATTTT
CDR3 protein: CATSEQGKRTDTQYF

clone size: .
V gene: TRBV12-5
D gene: TRBD1
J gene: TRBJ1-2
CDR3 DNA: TGTGCTAGTGGTTTGGACAGGGGGCCCAACTATGGCTACACCTTC
CDR3 protein: CASGLDRGPNYGYTF

clone size: .
V gene: TRBV29-1
D gene: .
J gene: TRBJ2-7
CDR3 DNA: TGCAGCGCCGAACTAAGCTCCTACGAGCAGTACTTC
CDR3 protein: CSAELSSYEQYF

clone size: few
V gene: TRBV10-3
D gene: .
J gene: TRBJ1-1
CDR3 DNA: TGTGCCATAGGCGGGGCAGTGAACACTGAAGCTTTCTTT
CDR3 protein: CAIGGAVNTEAFF

clone size: .
V gene: TRBV29-1
D gene: .
J gene: TRBJ2-1
CDR3 DNA: TGCAGCGTTGTTCCAGTAACAGGTGAGCAGTTCTTC
CDR3 protein: CSVVPVTGEQFF

clone size: .
V gene: TRBV4-1
D gene: TRBD2
J gene: TRBJ2-1
CDR3 DNA: TGCGCCAGCAGCCATATGACTAGCGGATCCTACAATGAGCAGTTCTTC
CDR3 protein: CASSHMTSGSYNEQFF

clone size: .
V gene: TRBV7-2
D gene: TRBD1
J gene: TRBJ2-1
CDR3 DNA: TGTGCCAGCAGCTGGATGACAGGGCCGCAGTTCTTC
CDR3 protein: CASSWMTGPQFF

clone size: .
V gene: TRBV3-1/TRBV3-2
D gene: .
J gene: TRBJ1-6
CDR3 DNA: TGTGCCAGCAGCCAGGCGGCTGATTCACCCCTCCACTTT
CDR3 protein: CASSQAADSPLHF

clone size: .
V gene: TRBV6-5
D gene: TRBD2
J gene: TRBJ2-3
CDR3 DNA: TGTGCCAGCAAAGAGCGGGATCGGGCAGATACGCAGTATTTT
CDR3 protein: CASKERDRADTQYF

clone size: .
V gene: TRBV18
D gene: .
J gene: TRBJ2-2
CDR3 DNA: TGTGCCAGCTCACCGTTTGCGGGGACGAACACCGGGGAGCTGTTTTTT
CDR3 protein: CASSPFAGTNTGELFF

clone size: .
V gene: TRBV29-1
D gene: .
J gene: TRBJ2-7
CDR3 DNA: TGCAGCGTCGGACAGGGAGGGCCCTACGAGCAGTACTTC
CDR3 protein: CSVGQGGPYEQYF

clone size: .
V gene: TRBV6-2/TRBV6-3
D gene: .
J gene: TRBJ2-1
CDR3 DNA: TGTGCCAGCAGTTACCCCATAGGGGGGGACTATTCCTACAATGAGCAGTTCTTC
CDR3 protein: CASSYPIGGDYSYNEQFF

clone size: .
V gene: TRBV7-2
D gene: .
J gene: TRBJ2-3
CDR3 DNA: TGTGCCAGCAGCCTACGCCAAAGCACAGATACGCAGTATTTT
CDR3 protein: CASSLRQSTDTQYF

clone size: .
V gene: TRBV5-1
D gene: .
J gene: TRBJ1-3
CDR3 DNA: TGCGCCAGCAGCTTGAGAACAGGAAGGGGAAACACCATATATTTT
CDR3 protein: CASSLRTGRGNTIYF

clone size: .
V gene: TRBV10-3
D gene: .
J gene: TRBJ2-1
CDR3 DNA: TGTGCCATCAGTGAGATATCAGGCAGCTCCTACAATGAGCAGTTCTTC
CDR3 protein: CAISEISGSSYNEQFF

clone size: .
V gene: TRBV3-1/TRBV3-2
D gene: TRBD2
J gene: TRBJ2-3
CDR3 DNA: TGTGCCAGCAGCCAGGTTCGCGGGAGTGTATCTAGCACAGATACGCAGTATTTT
CDR3 protein: CASSQVRGSVSSTDTQYF

clone size: .
V gene: TRBV3-1/TRBV3-2
D gene: TRBD2
J gene: TRBJ2-3
CDR3 DNA: TGTGCCAGCAGCCCCCGGGACTATAGCACAGATACGCAGTATTTT
CDR3 protein: CASSPRDYSTDTQYF

clone size: .
V gene: TRBV5-4
D gene: TRBD1
J gene: TRBJ1-2
CDR3 DNA: TGTGCCAGCAGCTTGGCCCTGGACAGGTCTAACTATGGCTACACCTTC
CDR3 protein: CASSLALDRSNYGYTF

clone size: .
V gene: TRBV3-1/TRBV3-2
D gene: .
J gene: TRBJ2-3
CDR3 DNA: TGTGCCAGCAGCCAAGATCCGGGATCTAGCACAGATACGCAGTATTTT
CDR3 protein: CASSQDPGSSTDTQYF

clone size: .
V gene: TRBV6-2/TRBV6-3
D gene: .
J gene: TRBJ2-4
CDR3 DNA: TGTGCCAGCAGTTACCTAGGAAAAGCCAAAAACATTCAGTACTTC
CDR3 protein: CASSYLGKAKNIQYF

clone size: .
V gene: TRBV3-1/TRBV3-2
D gene: .
J gene: TRBJ2-5
CDR3 DNA: TGTGCCAGCAGCCGGGCAGAGACCCAGTACTTC
CDR3 protein: CASSRAETQYF

clone size: .
V gene: TRBV30
D gene: .
J gene: TRBJ1-5
CDR3 DNA: TGTGCCTGGAGTCCACTGGAGGGTATGGATAGCAATCAGCCCCAGCATTTT
CDR3 protein: CAWSPLEGMDSNQPQHF